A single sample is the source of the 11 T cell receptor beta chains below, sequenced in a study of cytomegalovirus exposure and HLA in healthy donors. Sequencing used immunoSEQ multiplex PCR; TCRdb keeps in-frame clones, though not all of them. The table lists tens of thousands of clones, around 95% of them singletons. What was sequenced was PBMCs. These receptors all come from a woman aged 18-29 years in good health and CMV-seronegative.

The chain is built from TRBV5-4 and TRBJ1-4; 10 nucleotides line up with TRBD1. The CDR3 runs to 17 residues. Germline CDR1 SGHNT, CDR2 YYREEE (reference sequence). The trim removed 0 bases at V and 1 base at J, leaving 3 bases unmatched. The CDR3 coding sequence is TGTGCCAGCAGCTTGGTGGGACAGGGGAGAACTAATGAAAAACTGTTTTTT. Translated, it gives CASSLVGQGRTNEKLFF.

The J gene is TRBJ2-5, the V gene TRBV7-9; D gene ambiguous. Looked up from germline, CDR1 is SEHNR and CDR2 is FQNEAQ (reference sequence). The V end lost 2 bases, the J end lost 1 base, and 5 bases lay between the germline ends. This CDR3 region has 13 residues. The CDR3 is CASSLPVQETQYF. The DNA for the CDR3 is TGTGCCAGCAGCTTACCGGTCCAAGAGACCCAGTACTTC.

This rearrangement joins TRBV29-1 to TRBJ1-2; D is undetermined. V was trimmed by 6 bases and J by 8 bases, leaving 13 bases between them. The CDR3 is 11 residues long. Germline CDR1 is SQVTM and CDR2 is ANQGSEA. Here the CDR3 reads CSVQSRRGYTF. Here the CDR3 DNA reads TGCAGCGTCCAGTCCCGCAGGGGCTACACCTTC.

CDR3 coding DNA: TGTGCCAGTAGTATCTGGGCGAACCGACAGGGAGGCTATGGCTACACCTTC. Translating it yields CASSIWANRQGGYGYTF. The gene calls are TRBV19 and TRBJ1-2, with TRBD1 identical over 7 bases. The ends lost 3 bases at V and 4 bases at J; junction bases unmatched: 14. The CDR3 length is 17 residues. Germline V gene data show CDR1 as LNHDA and CDR2 as SQIVND (reference sequence).

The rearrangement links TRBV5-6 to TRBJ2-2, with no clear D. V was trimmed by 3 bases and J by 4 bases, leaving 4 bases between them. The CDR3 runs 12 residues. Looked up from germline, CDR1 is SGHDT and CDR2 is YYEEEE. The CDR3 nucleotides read TGTGCCAGCAGCTCCTTCACCGGGGAGCTGTTTTTT. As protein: CASSSFTGELFF.

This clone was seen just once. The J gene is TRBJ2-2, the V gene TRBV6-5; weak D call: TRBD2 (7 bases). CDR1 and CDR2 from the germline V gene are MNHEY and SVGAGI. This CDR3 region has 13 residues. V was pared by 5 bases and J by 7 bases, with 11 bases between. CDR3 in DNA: TGTGCCAGCAGTGCGGGGGCCAACGGGGAGCTGTTTTTT. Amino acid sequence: CASSAGANGELFF.

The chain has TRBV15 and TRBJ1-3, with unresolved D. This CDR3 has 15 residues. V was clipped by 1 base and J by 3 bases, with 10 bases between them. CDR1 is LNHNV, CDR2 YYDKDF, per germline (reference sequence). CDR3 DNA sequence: TGTGCCACCAGCAGAGGGCAGACACTTGGAAACACCATATATTTT. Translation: CATSRGQTLGNTIYF.

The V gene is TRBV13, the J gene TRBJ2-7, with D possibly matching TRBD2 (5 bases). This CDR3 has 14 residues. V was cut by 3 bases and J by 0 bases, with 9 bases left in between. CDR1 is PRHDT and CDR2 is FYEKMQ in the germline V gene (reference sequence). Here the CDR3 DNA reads TGTGCCAGCAGCTTCGGGATGAGCTCCTACGAGCAGTACTTC. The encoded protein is CASSFGMSSYEQYF.

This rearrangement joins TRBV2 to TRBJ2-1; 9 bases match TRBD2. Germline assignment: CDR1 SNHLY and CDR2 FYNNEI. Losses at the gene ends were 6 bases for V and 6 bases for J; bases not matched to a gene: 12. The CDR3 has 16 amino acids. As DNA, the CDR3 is TGTGCCAGCAGCCCTTTCCCGGCGGGGGGGCGCAATGAGCAGTTCTTC. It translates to CASSPFPAGGRNEQFF. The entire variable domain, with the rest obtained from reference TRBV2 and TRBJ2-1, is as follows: EPEVTQTPSHQVTQMGQEVILRCVPISNHLYFYWYRQILGQKVEFLVSFYNNEISEKSEIFDDQFSVERPDGSNFTLKIRSTKLEDSAMYFCASSPFPAGGRNEQFFGPGTRLTVL.

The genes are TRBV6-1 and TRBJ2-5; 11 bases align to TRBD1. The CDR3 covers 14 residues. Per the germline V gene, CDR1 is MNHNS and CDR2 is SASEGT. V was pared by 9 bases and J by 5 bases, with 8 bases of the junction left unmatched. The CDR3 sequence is CARGGTGGWETQYF. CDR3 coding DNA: TGTGCCAGGGGGGGGACAGGGGGTTGGGAGACCCAGTACTTC.

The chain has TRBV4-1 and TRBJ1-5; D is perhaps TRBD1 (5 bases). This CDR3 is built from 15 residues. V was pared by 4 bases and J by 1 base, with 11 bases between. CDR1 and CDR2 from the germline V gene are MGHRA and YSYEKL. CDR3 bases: TGCGCCAGCAGCCCTGGGGCGGTGAGCAATCAGCCCCAGCATTTT. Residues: CASSPGAVSNQPQHF.